These 10 T cell receptor beta chains share one sample of origin, sequenced in a study of T cells in localized non-small cell lung cancer. TCRdb keeps only in-frame clones here, not all; method: immunoSEQ multiplex PCR. The top ten clones hold 0.9% to 1.5% of a sample with approximately 15,000 clones, roughly 89% of them seen once. The sample was peripheral blood mononuclear cells, taken before any cancer treatment. These TCRs come from a woman between 35 and 70 years old with stage III lung adenocarcinoma.

The V gene is TRBV29-1, the J gene TRBJ1-1; the D is unclear. Germline V CDR1 and CDR2: SQVTM, ANQGSEA. Trimming stripped 2 bases from V and 5 bases from J, with 9 bases between. The CDR3 extends over 12 amino acids. In DNA form, the CDR3 reads TGCAGCGTTGAACTCAGTCGGACTGAAGCTTTCTTT. Translation: CSVELSRTEAFF.

This clone was observed a single time. The gene calls are TRBV5-1 and TRBJ2-2, with TRBD1 matching 7 bases. V trimming: 4 bases; J trimming: 4 bases; junction bases outside the gene matches: 4. This CDR3 contains 14 residues. The germline V gene has CDR1 SGHRS and CDR2 YFSETQ. The DNA for the CDR3 is TGCGCCAGCAGCAGGACAGGTGGCACCGGGGAGCTGTTTTTT. It codes for CASSRTGGTGELFF.

J is TRBJ1-1 and V is TRBV2; no firm D call. This CDR3 has 13 amino acids. Germline CDR1 reads SNHLY; CDR2 reads FYNNEI. Trimming took off 7 bases at V and 3 bases at J, with 12 bases between the two ends. CDR3 in DNA: TGTGCCAGCAAGTTTTTGAGGGACACTGAAGCTTTCTTT. Translation: CASKFLRDTEAFF.

This rearrangement joins TRBV7-2 to TRBJ2-1; D not certain. The CDR3 is 14 residues long. Germline V lookup: CDR1 SGHTA, CDR2 FQGNSA. Trimming pared 1 base from V and 6 bases from J, leaving 10 bases between. The CDR3 region has the DNA TGTGCCAGCAGCTTAGTACCCCTAGGCAATGAGCAGTTCTTC. Translating gives CASSLVPLGNEQFF.

The chain has TRBV7-2 and TRBJ1-3; tentative D call: TRBD1 (6 bases). The germline CDR1 and CDR2 sequences are SGHTA and FQGNSA. V lost 3 bases and J 2 bases, leaving 11 bases between the germline ends. This CDR3 is built from 15 residues. In DNA form, the CDR3 reads TGTGCCAGCAGCTTCGCAGGGGCTACTGGAAACACCATATATTTT. This gives the protein CASSFAGATGNTIYF. The full variable domain, with the rest looked up from reference TRBV7-2 and TRBJ1-3, is GAGVSQSPSNKVTEKGKDVELRCDPISGHTALYWYRQSLGQGLEFLIYFQGNSAPDKSGLPSDRFSAERTGGSVSTLTIQRTQQEDSAVYLCASSFAGATGNTIYFGEGSWLTVV.

V and J are TRBV28 and TRBJ1-4; 10 bases are shared with TRBD1. Germline CDR1 and CDR2: MDHEN and SYDVKM. CDR3 length: 14 amino acids. Germline trimming cut 6 bases from V and 7 bases from J; bases unmatched to any gene: 5. The DNA of the CDR3 is TGTGCCAGCAGCCTAGGACAGGGGGTTGAAAAACTGTTTTTT. Translated: CASSLGQGVEKLFF.

The chain combines TRBV30 with TRBJ1-5, with D maybe TRBD1 (5 bases). The CDR3 extends over 15 amino acids. Between the trimmed V and J ends, which lost 0 bases and 8 bases, there was a span of 17 bases. CDR1 and CDR2 from the germline V gene are GTSNPN and SVGIG (reference sequence). The CDR3 bases are TGTGCCTGGAGTGTTCTCGGGACTATGGGTAAGCCCCAGCATTTT. Translating it yields CAWSVLGTMGKPQHF.

CDR3 coding DNA: TGTGCCAGCAGCGTAGGGGGTTTCTACAATGAGCAGTTCTTC. It specifies CASSVGGFYNEQFF. V gene TRBV9 combines with J gene TRBJ2-1; D gene ambiguous. CDR3 size: 14 residues. Trimming removed 0 bases from V and 3 bases from J, with 7 bases in between. Germline V CDR1 and CDR2: SGDLS, YYNGEE.

The chain couples TRBV29-1 to TRBJ2-7; D is unclear. V lost 0 bases and J 0 bases, leaving 3 bases between the germline ends. This CDR3 contains 12 residues. The V gene's germline CDR1 is SQVTM and CDR2 ANQGSEA. CDR3 bases: TGCAGCGTTGAAGACCCCTCCTACGAGCAGTACTTC. As protein: CSVEDPSYEQYF.

In this sample, this clone turned up once. The rearrangement links TRBV29-1 to TRBJ1-2, with D perhaps matching TRBD1 (6 bases). CDR3 length equals 11 residues. With 4 bases removed from V and 6 bases from J, the gap between germline ends came to 9 bases. Germline V gives CDR1 SQVTM, CDR2 ANQGSEA. CDR3 bases: TGCAGCGTTGTACAGGGTGATGGCTACACCTTC. Residues: CSVVQGDGYTF.